This entry is about one T cell receptor (beta chain). The ends lost 7 bases at V and 3 bases at J; junction bases unmatched: 5. The CDR3 covers 14 residues. Amplification of TRBV12-4/TRBJ1-2 clonotypes used adaptor-ligated barcode primers. TCRdb reprocessed the multiplex PCR reads with MiXCR, giving one entry per CDR3 protein. The sample lists fewer than 1,500 distinct CDR3 sequences, 25% to 40% seen once, with roughly 10% in the top ten. The chain couples TRBV12-3 or TRBV12-4 to TRBJ1-2; 10 bases match TRBD1. This receptor was taken from a female donor with breast cancer. Input material: memory CD4+ T cells sorted from blood. Subset of the sample: memory CD4+ T cells, CD4+CD45RO+CD25-. The CDR3 protein is CASTWDRGDYGYTF. CDR3 sequence (DNA): TGTGCCAGCACCTGGGACAGGGGCGACTATGGCTACACCTTC.